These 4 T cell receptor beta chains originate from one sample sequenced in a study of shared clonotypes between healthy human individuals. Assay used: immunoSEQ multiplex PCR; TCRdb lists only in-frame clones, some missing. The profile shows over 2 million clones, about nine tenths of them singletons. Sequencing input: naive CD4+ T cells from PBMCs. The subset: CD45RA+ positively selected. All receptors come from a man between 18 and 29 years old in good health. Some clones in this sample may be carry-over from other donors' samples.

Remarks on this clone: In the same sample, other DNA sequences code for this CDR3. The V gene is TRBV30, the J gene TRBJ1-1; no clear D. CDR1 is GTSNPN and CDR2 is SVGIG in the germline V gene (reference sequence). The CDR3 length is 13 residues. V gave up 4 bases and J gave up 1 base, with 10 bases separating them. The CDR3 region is CAWTKGGNTEAFF. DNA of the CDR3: TGTGCCTGGACCAAGGGCGGGAACACTGAAGCTTTCTTT.

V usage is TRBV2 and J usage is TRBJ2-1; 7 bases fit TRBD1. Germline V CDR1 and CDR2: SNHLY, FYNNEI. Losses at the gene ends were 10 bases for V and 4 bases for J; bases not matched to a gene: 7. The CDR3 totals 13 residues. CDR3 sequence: CATRPGQYNEQFF. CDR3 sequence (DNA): TGTGCCACACGACCGGGACAGTACAATGAGCAGTTCTTC.

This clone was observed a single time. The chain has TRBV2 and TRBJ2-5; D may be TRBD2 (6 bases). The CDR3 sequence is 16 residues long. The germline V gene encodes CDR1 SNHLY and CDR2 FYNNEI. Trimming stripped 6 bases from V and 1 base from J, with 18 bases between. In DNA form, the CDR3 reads TGTGCCAGCAGGGACGATTCGTTGGGGGGCCAAGAGACCCAGTACTTC. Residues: CASRDDSLGGQETQYF.

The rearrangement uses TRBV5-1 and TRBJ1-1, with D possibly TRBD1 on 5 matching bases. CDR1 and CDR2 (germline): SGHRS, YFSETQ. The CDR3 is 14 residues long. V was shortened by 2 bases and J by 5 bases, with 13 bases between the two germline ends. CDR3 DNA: TGCGCCAGCAGCTTAACGGGGCTTCGGACTGAAGCTTTCTTT. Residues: CASSLTGLRTEAFF.